This TCR beta chain was captured in a study of PD-1 blockade in classical Hodgkin lymphoma. Study-wide findings and caveats: A reduction in baseline TCR diversity was reportedly seen in newly diagnosed patients relative to healthy donors. Complete responders started with a diversity level that resembled newly diagnosed patients at baseline.

Produced via immunoSEQ multiplex PCR; TCRdb's table is partial and in-frame only. This table has approximately 29,000 clones, 65% to 80% appearing once. About this clone: The antigen is unknown.

Germline V gene lookup returns CDR1 LNHDA and CDR2 SQIVND (reference sequence). J was trimmed by 3 bases and V by 3 bases; bases with no gene match: 11. The CDR3 contains 18 residues. Time point specified: cycle 4 day 1 (C4D1), after more than 5 weeks of nivolumab. Relapse after autologous stem cell transplantation occurred in every patient, and brentuximab vedotin exposure varied. Thawed PBMCs were the source of CD4+ T cells, purified by magnetic negative selection. The sequence was obtained from a human donor with classical Hodgkin lymphoma. The chain has TRBV19 and TRBJ2-1; TRBD2 agrees at 10 bases. Sequenced material: CD4+ T cells from blood, taken before the fourth cycle of nivolumab. The CDR3 DNA sequence: TGTGCCAGTAGTATCGTGCCTAGCGGGAGAGGGCTCTACAATGAGCAGTTCTTC. Amino acids: CASSIVPSGRGLYNEQFF.